The T cell receptor beta chain described here comes from a study of blood T cell repertoires in COVID-19. Study details: T cells, B-cell-depleted T cells, or PBMCs supplied cDNA or gDNA.

Sequencing was performed with immunoSEQ multiplex PCR; in TCRdb, only in-frame clones are kept and a portion is missing. Among fewer than 200,000 clones, approximately 90% were seen once, and the ten largest hold around 25%. In its sample, this clone was seen a few times. No DNA is shown, since the ends of the CDR3 on it are uncertain; the CDR3 is the one TCRdb lists. Input material: PBMCs or T cells enriched from blood (not recorded which). The sequence was obtained from a middle-aged woman in a cohort exposed to, infected with or recovered from COVID-19 (not recorded which).

The CDR3 loop reads CASSTSGGGRAFF. This chain connects TRBV28 to TRBJ1-1. Inclusive of both ends, the CDR3 amounts to 13 amino acids. Looked up from germline, CDR1 is MDHEN and CDR2 is SYDVKM.